This TCR beta chain was identified in a study of T cells after yellow fever vaccination. Broader study findings: Weaker, the secondary response had a peak occurring faster, on day 5 versus 15. Although most clonotypes did not, a small share appeared in both CD4 and CD8 compartments.

Concerning this clonotype: Antigen specificity is unknown.

CDR3 length: 15 amino acids. V dropped 6 bases and J dropped 0 bases, with 9 bases sitting between them. The germline V gene has CDR1 MNHEY and CDR2 SMNVEV (reference sequence). UMIs were added to TCR cDNA along with a universal primer site when it was made by 5'RACE template switching. One entry per CDR3 protein, called by TCRdb with MiXCR from the 5' RACE reads. The data contain fewer than 400,000 distinct CDR3 sequences, around a tenth of them singletons. The TCR sequence derives from a man between 18 and 35 years old who received the YFV17D yellow fever vaccine. The chain uses TRBV27 and TRBJ1-6; possibly TRBD1 for D (6 bases). This specimen consisted of CD4+ T cells sorted from PBMCs, obtained 45 days after the yellow fever booster vaccination. CDR3 residues: CASSRRGSYNSPLHF. CDR3 in DNA: TGTGCCAGCAGCCGCAGGGGCTCCTATAATTCACCCCTCCACTTT.